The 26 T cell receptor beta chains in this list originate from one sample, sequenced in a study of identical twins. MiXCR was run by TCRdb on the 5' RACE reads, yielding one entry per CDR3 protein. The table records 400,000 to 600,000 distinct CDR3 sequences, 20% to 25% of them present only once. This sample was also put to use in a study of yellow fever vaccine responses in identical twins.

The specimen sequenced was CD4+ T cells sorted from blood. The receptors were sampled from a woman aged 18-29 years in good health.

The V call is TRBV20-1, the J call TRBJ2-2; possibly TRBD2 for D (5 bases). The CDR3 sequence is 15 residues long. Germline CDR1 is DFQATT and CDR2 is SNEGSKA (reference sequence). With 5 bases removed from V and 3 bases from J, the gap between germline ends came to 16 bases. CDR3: CSAVEDGRDTGELFF. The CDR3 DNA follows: TGCAGTGCTGTTGAAGACGGGCGGGACACCGGGGAGCTGTTTTTT.

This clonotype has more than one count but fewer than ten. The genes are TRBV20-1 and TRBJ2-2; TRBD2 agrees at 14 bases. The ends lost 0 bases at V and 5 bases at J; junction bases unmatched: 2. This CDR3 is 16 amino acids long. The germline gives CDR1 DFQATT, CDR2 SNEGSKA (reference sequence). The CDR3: CSAREGLAGETGELFF. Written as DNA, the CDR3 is TGCAGTGCTAGAGAGGGACTAGCGGGAGAAACCGGGGAGCTGTTTTTT.

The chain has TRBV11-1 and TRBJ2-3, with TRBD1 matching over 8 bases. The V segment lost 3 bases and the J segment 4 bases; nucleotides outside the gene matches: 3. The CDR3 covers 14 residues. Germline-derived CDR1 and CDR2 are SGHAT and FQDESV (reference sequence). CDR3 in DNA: TGTGCCAGCAGCTTGGACAGGGTGGCAGATACGCAGTATTTT. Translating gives CASSLDRVADTQYF.

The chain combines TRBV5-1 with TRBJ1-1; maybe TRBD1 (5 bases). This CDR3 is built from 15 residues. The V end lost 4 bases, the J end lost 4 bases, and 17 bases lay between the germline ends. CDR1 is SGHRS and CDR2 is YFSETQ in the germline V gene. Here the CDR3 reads CASSARQGGSTEAFF. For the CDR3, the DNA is TGCGCCAGCAGCGCGCGCCAGGGTGGGAGCACTGAAGCTTTCTTT.

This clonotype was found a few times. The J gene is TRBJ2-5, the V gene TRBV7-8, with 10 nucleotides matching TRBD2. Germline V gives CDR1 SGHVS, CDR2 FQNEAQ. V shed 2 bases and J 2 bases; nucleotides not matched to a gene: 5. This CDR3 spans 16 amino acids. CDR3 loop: CASSLIAGGRQETQYF. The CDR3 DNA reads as TGTGCCAGCAGCTTAATAGCGGGAGGACGGCAAGAGACCCAGTACTTC.

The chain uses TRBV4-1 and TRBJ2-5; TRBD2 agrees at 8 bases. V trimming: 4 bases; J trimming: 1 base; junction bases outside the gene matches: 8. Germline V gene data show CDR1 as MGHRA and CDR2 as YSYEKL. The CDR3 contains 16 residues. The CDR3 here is CASSLEVAGPQETQYF. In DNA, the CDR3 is TGCGCCAGCAGCCTCGAGGTAGCGGGGCCCCAAGAGACCCAGTACTTC.

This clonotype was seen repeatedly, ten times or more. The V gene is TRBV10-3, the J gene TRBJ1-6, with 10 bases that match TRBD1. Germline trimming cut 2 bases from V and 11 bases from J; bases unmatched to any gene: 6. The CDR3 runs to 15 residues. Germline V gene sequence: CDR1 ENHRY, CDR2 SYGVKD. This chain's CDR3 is CAISEAGDRGPPLHF. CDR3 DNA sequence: TGTGCCATCAGTGAGGCGGGGGACAGGGGACCACCCCTCCACTTT.

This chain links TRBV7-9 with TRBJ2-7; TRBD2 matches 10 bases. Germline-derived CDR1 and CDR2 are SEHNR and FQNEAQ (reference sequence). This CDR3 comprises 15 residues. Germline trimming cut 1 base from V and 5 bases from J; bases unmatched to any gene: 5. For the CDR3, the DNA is TGTGCCAGCAGCTTAGAACTAGCGGGATCACACGAGCAGTACTTC. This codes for CASSLELAGSHEQYF.

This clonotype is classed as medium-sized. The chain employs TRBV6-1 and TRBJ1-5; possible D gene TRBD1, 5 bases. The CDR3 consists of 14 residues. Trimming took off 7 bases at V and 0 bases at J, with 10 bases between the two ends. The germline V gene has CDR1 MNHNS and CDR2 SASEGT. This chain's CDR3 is CASTLQDSNQPQHF. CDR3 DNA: TGTGCCAGCACCTTACAGGATAGCAATCAGCCCCAGCATTTT.

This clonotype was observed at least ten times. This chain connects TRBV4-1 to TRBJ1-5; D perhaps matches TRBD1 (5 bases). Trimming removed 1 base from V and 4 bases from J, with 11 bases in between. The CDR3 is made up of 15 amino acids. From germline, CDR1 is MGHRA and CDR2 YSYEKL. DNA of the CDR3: TGCGCCAGCAGCCAAGCCCCGACAGAAAATCAGCCCCAGCATTTT. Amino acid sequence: CASSQAPTENQPQHF.

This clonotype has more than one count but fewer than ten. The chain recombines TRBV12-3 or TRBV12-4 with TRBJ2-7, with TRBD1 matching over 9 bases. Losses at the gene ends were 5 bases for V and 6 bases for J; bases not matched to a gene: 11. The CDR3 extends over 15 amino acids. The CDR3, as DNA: TGTGCCAGCAGTCCGCGGGACAGGGAGAGGGCCGAGCAGTACTTC. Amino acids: CASSPRDRERAEQYF.

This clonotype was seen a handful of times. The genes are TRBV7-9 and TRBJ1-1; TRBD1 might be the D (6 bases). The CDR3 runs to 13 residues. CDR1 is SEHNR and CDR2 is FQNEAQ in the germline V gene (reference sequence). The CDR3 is CATKQQGSTEAFF. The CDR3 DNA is TGTGCTACGAAACAACAGGGCAGCACTGAAGCTTTCTTT.

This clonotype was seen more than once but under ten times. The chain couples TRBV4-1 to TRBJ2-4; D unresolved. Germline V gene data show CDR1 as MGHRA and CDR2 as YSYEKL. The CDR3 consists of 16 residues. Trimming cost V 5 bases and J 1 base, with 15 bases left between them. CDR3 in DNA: TGCGCCAGCAGCTCCGCACCCTCCTCGGCCAAAAACATTCAGTACTTC. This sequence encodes CASSSAPSSAKNIQYF.

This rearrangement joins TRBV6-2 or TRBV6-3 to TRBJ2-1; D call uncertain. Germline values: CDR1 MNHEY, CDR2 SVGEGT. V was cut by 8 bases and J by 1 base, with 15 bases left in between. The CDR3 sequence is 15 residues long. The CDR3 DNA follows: TGTGCCAGCGAGGAAAACTTGGGGTCCTACAATGAGCAGTTCTTC. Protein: CASEENLGSYNEQFF.

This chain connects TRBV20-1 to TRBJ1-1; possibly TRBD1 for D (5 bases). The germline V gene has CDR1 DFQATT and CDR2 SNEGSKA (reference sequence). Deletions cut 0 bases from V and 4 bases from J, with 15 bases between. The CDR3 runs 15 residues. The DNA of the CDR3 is TGCAGTGCTAGAGATCGGCGGGGGGGGAGCACTGAAGCTTTCTTT. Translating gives CSARDRRGGSTEAFF.

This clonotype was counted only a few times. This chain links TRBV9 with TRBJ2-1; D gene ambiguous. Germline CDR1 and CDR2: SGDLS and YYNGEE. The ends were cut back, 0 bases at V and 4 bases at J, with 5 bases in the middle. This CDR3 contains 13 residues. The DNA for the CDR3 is TGTGCCAGCAGCGTAGAAAGATACAATGAGCAGTTCTTC. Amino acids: CASSVERYNEQFF.

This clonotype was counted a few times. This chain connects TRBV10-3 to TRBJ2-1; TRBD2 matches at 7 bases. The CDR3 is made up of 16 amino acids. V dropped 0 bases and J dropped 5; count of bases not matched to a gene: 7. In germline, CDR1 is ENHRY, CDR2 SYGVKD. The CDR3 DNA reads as TGTGCCATCAGTGAGTCGGGCGGCGGGAGAGACAATGAGCAGTTCTTC. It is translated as CAISESGGGRDNEQFF.

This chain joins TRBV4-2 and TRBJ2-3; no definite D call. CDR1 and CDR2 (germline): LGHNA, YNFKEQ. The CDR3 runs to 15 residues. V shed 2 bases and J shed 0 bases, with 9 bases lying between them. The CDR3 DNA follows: TGTGCCAGCAGCCAATCGGATTACAGCACAGATACGCAGTATTTT. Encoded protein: CASSQSDYSTDTQYF.

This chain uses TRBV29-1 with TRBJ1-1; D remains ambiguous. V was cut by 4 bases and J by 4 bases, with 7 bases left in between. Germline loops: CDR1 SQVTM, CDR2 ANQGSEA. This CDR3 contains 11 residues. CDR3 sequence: CSVGDGTEAFF. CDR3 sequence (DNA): TGCAGCGTTGGTGATGGCACTGAAGCTTTCTTT.

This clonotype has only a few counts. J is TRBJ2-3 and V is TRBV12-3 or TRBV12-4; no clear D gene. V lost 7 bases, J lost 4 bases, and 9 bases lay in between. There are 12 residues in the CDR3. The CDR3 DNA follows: TGTGCCAGCACCCCGGATGCAGATACGCAGTATTTT. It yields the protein CASTPDADTQYF.

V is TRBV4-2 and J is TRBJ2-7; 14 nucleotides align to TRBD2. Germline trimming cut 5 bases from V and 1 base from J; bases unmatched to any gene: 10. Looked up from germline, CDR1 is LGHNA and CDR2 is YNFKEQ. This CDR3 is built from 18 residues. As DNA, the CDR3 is TGTGCCAGCAGCACCGGGACTAGCGGGAGCCAGGGATCCTACGAGCAGTACTTC. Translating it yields CASSTGTSGSQGSYEQYF.

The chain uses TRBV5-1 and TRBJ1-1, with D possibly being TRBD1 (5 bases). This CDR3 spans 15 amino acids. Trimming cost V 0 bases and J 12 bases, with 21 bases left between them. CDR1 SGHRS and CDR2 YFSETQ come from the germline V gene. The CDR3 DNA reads TGCGCCAGCAGCTTGGCCGGGACGGAGGATCGTATGACTTTCTTT. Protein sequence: CASSLAGTEDRMTFF. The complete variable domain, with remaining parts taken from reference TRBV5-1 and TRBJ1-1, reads KAGVTQTPRYLIKTRGQQVTLSCSPISGHRSVSWYQQTPGQGLQFLFEYFSETQRNKGNFPGRFSGRQFSNSRSEMNVSTLELGDSALYLCASSLAGTEDRMTFFGQGTRLTVV.

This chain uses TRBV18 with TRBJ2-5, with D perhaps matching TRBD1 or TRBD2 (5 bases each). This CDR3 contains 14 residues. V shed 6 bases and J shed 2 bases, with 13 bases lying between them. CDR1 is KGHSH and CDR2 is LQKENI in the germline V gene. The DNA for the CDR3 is TGTGCCAGCTCCCGCGAGGGGCGGCAAGAGACCCAGTACTTC. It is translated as CASSREGRQETQYF. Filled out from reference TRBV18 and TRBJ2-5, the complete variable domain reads NAGVMQNPRHLVRRRGQEARLRCSPMKGHSHVYWYRQLPEEGLKFMVYLQKENIIDESGMPKERFSAEFPKEGPSILRIQQVVRGDSAAYFCASSREGRQETQYFGPGTRLLVL.

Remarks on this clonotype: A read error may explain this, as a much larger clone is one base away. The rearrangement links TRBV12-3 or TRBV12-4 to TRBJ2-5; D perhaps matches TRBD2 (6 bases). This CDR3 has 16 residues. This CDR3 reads CASSLAQAGTRETHYF. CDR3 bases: TGTGCCAGCAGTTTAGCGCAAGCGGGCACTCGAGAGACCCACTACTTC.

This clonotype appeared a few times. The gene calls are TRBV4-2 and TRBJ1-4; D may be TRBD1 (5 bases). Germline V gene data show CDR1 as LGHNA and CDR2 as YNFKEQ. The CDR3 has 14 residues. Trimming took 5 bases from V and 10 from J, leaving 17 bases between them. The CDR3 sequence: CASSDGEGMGKLFF. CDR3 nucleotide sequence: TGTGCCAGCAGCGATGGGGAGGGGATGGGAAAACTGTTTTTT.

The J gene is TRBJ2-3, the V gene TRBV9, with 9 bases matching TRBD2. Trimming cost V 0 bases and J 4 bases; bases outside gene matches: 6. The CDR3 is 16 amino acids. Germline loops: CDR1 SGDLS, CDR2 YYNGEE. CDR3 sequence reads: CASSVGSSGTSDTQYF. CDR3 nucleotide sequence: TGTGCCAGCAGCGTAGGTTCTAGCGGGACCTCAGATACGCAGTATTTT.